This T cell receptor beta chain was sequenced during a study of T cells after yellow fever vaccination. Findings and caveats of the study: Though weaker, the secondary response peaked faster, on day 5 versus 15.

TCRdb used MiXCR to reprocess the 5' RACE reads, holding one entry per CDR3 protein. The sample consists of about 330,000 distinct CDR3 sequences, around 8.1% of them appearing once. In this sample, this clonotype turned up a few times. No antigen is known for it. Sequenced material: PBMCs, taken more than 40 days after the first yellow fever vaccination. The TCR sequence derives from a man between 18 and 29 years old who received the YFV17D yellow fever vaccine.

The CDR3 loop is CASSVAGTSYEQYF. The CDR3 region has the DNA TGTGCCAGCAGCGTAGCCGGTACCTCCTACGAGCAGTACTTC. This chain uses TRBV9 with TRBJ2-7, with no clear D. The CDR3 spans 14 residues. The germline V and J ends were trimmed by 0 bases and 0 bases, with 7 bases remaining between them. CDR1 and CDR2 from the germline V gene are SGDLS and YYNGEE.